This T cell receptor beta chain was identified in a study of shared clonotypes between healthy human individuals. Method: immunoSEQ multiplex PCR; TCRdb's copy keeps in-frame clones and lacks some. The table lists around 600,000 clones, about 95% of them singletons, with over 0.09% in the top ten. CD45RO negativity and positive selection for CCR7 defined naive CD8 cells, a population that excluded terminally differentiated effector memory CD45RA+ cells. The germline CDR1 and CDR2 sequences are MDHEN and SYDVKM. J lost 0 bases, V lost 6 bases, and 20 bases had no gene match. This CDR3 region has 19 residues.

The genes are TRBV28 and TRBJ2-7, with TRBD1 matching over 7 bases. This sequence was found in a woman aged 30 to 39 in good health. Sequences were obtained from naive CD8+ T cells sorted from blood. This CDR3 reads CASSPTRITRQGSSYEQYF. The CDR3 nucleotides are TGTGCCAGCAGCCCGACCCGAATTACTCGACAGGGAAGCTCCTACGAGCAGTACTTC.